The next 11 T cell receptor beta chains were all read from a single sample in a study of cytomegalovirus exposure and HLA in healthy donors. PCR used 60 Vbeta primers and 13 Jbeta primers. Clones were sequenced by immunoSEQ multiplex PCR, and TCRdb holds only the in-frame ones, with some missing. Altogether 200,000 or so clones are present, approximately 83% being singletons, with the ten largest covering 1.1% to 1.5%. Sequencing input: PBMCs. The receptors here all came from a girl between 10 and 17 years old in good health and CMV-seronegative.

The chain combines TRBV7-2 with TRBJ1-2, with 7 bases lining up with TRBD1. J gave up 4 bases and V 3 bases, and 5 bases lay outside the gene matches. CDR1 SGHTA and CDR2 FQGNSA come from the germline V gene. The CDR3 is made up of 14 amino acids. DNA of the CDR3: TGTGCCAGCAGCTTTCTAGGGGGCAGCTATGGCTACACCTTC. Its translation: CASSFLGGSYGYTF.

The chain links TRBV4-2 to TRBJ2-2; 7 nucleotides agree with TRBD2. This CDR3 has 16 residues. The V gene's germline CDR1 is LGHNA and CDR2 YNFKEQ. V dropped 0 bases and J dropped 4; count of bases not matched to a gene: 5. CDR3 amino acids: CASSQEPGGITGELFF. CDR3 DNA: TGTGCCAGCAGCCAAGAACCGGGAGGCATCACCGGGGAGCTGTTTTTT.

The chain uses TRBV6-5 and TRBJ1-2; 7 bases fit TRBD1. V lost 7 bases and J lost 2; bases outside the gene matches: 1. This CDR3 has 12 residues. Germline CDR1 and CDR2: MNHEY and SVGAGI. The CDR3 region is CASKTGNYGYTF. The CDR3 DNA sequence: TGTGCCAGCAAGACAGGGAACTATGGCTACACCTTC.

This chain's CDR3 is CASSLWGLMNTEAFF. For the CDR3, the DNA is TGCGCCAGCAGCTTATGGGGCCTCATGAACACTGAAGCTTTCTTT. The V call is TRBV5-1, the J call TRBJ1-1, with D possibly being TRBD1 (5 bases). Germline lookup yields CDR1 SGHRS and CDR2 YFSETQ. This CDR3 has 15 amino acids. V lost 2 bases and J 0 bases, leaving 11 bases between the germline ends. Complete variable domain (other parts from reference TRBV5-1 and TRBJ1-1): KAGVTQTPRYLIKTRGQQVTLSCSPISGHRSVSWYQQTPGQGLQFLFEYFSETQRNKGNFPGRFSGRQFSNSRSEMNVSTLELGDSALYLCASSLWGLMNTEAFFGQGTRLTVV.

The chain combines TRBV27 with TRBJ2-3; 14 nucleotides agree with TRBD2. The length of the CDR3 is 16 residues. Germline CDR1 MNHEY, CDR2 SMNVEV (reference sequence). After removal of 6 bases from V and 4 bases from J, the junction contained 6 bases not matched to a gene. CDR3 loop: CASRWTSGGWADTQYF. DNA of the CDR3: TGTGCCAGCAGGTGGACTAGCGGGGGGTGGGCAGATACGCAGTATTTT.

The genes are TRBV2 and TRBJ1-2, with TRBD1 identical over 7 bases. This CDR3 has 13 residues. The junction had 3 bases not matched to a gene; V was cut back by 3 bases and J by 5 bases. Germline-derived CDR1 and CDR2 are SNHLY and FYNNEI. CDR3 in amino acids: CASSERQGYGYTF. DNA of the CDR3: TGTGCCAGCAGTGAGCGACAGGGTTATGGCTACACCTTC.

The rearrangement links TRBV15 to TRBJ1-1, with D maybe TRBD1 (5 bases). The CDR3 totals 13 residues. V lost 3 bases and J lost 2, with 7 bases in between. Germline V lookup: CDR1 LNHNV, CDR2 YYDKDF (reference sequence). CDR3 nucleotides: TGTGCCACCAGCAGGGACATAAACACTGAAGCTTTCTTT. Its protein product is CATSRDINTEAFF.

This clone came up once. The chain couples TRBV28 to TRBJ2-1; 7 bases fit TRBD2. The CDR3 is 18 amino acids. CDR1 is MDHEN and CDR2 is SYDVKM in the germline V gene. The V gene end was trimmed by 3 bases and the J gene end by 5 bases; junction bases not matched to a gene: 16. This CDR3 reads CASSFSSYYGRNNNEQFF. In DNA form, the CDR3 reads TGTGCCAGCAGTTTCAGTTCGTACTACGGGAGGAACAACAATGAGCAGTTCTTC.

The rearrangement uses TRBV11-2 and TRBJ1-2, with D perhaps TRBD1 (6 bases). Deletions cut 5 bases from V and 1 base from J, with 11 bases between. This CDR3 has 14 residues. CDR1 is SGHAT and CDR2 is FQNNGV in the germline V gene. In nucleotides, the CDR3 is TGTGCCAGCAGCGACAGGCCTCATAACTATGGCTACACCTTC. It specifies CASSDRPHNYGYTF.

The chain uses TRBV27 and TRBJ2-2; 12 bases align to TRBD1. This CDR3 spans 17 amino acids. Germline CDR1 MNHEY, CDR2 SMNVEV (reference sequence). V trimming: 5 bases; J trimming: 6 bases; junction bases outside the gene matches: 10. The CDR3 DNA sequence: TGTGCCAGCAGTAAAAAGCCGGGACAGGGGGCAGCCGGGGAGCTGTTTTTT. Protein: CASSKKPGQGAAGELFF.

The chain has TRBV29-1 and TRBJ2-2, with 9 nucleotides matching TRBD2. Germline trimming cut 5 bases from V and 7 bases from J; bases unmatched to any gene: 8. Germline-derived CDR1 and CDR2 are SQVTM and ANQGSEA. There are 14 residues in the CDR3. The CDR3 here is CSVRGGRAHGELFF. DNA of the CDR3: TGCAGCGTTCGGGGCGGGAGGGCCCACGGGGAGCTGTTTTTT.